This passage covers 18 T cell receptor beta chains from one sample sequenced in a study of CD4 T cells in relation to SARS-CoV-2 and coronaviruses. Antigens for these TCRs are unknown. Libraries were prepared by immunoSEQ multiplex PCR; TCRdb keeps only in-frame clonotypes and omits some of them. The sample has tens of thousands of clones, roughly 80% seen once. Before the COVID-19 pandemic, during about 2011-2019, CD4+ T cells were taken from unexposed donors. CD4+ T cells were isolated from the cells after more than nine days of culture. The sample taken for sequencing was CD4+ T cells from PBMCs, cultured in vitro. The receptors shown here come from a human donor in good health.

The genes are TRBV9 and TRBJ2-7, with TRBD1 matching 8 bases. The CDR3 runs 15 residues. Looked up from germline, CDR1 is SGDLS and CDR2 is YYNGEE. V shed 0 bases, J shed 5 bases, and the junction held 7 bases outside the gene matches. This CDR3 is CASSVAGGKMDEQYF. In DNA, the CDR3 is TGTGCCAGCAGCGTAGCAGGGGGCAAGATGGACGAGCAGTACTTC.

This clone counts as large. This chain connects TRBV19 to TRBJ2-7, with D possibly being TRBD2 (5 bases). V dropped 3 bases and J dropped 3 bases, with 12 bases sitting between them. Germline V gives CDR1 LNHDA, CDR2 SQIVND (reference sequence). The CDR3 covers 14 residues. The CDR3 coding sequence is TGTGCCAGTAGTATGGGAGCGGATAACTACGAGCAGTACTTC. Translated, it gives CASSMGADNYEQYF.

CDR3 coding DNA: TGTGCCAGCAGCCCAGGGGCCACAGAAGGAAGCTATGGCTACACCTTC. Translation: CASSPGATEGSYGYTF. The chain has TRBV4-2 and TRBJ1-2; tentative D call: TRBD1 (6 bases). The CDR3 extends over 16 amino acids. Germline CDR1 and CDR2: LGHNA and YNFKEQ. V was trimmed by 4 bases and J by 4 bases, leaving 19 bases between them.

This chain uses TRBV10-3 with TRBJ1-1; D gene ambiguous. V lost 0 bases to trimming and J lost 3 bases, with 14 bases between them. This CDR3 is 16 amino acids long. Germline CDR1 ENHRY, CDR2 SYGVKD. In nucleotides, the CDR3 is TGTGCCATCAGTGAGTCGATTGAGTGGGCGGACACTGAAGCTTTCTTT. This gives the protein CAISESIEWADTEAFF.

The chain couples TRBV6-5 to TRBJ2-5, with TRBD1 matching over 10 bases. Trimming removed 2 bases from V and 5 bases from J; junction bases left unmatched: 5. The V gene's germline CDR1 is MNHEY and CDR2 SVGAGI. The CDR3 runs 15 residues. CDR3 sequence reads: CASSYRQGAGETQYF. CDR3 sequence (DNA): TGTGCCAGCAGTTACCGACAGGGGGCGGGTGAGACCCAGTACTTC.

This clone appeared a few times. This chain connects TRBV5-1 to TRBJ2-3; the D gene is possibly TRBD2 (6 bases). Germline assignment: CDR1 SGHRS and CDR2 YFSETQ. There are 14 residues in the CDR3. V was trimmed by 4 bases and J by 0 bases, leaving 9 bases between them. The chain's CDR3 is CASSGGGSTDTQYF. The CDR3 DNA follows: TGCGCCAGCAGCGGGGGAGGTAGCACAGATACGCAGTATTTT.

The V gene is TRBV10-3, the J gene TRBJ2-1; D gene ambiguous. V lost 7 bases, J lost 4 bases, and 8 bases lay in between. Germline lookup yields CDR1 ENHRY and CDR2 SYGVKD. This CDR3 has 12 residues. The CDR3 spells CAITSRYNEQFF. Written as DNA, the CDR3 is TGTGCCATCACGAGTAGGTACAATGAGCAGTTCTTC.

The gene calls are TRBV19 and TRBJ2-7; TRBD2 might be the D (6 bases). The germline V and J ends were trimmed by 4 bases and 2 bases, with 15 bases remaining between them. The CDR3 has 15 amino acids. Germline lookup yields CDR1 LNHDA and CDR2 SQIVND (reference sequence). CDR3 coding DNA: TGTGCCAGTAGTAGACACCGGGACTCAACCTACGAGCAGTACTTC. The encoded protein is CASSRHRDSTYEQYF. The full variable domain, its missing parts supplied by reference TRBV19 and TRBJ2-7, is DGGITQSPKYLFRKEGQNVTLSCEQNLNHDAMYWYRQDPGQGLRLIYYSQIVNDFQKGDIAEGYSVSREKKESFPLTVTSAQKNPTAFYLCASSRHRDSTYEQYFGPGTRLTVT.

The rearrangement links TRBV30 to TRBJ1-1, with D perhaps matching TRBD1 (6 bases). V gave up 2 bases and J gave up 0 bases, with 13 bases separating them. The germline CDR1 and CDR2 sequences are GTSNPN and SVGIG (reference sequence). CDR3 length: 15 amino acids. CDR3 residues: CAWSPGGALNTEAFF. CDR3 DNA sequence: TGTGCCTGGAGTCCGGGGGGGGCCCTGAACACTGAAGCTTTCTTT.

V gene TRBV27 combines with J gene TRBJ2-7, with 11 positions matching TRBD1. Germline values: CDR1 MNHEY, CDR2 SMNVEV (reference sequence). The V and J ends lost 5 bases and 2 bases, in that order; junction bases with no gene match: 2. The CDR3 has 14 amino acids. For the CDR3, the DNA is TGTGCCAGCAGTAGGACAGGGGGCCCCTACGAGCAGTACTTC. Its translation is CASSRTGGPYEQYF.

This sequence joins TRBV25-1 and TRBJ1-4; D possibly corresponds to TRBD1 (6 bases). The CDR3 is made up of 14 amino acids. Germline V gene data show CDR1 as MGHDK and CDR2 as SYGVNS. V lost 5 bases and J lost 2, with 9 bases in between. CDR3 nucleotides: TGTGCCAGCAGTAGAACAGGGACTAATGAAAAACTGTTTTTT. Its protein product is CASSRTGTNEKLFF.

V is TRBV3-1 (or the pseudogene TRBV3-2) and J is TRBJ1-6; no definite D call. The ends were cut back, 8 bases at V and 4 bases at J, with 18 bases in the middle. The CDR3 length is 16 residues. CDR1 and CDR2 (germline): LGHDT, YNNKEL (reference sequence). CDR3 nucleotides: TGTGCCAGCGGCTTTACGGGAGAGACTTATAATTCACCCCTCCACTTT. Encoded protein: CASGFTGETYNSPLHF.

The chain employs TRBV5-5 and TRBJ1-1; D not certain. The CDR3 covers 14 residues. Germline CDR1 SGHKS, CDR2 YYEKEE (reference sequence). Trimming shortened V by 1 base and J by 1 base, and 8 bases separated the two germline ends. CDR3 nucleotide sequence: TGTGCCAGCAGCTTGCGAATACCGAACACTGAAGCTTTCTTT. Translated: CASSLRIPNTEAFF. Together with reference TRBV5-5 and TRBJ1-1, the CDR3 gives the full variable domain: DAGVTQSPTHLIKTRGQQVTLRCSPISGHKSVSWYQQVLGQGPQFIFQYYEKEERGRGNFPDRFSARQFPNYSSELNVNALLLGDSALYLCASSLRIPNTEAFFGQGTRLTVV.

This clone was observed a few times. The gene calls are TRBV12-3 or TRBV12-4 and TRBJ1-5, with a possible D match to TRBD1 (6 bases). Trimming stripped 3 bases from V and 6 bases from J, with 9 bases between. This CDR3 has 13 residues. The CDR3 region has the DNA TGTGCCAGCAGTTTTGGGGGGGCTCAGCCCCAGCATTTT. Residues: CASSFGGAQPQHF.

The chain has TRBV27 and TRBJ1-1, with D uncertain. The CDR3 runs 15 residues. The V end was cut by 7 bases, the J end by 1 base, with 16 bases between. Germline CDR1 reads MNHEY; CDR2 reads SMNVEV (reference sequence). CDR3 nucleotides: TGTGCCAGCATACTGAGCGGCAGGAAGAACACTGAAGCTTTCTTT. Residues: CASILSGRKNTEAFF.

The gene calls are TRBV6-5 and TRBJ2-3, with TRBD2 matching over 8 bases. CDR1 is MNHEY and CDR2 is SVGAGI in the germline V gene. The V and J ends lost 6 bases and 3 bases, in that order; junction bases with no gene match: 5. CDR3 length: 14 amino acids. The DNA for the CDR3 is TGTGCCAGCAGAGCGGGAGCCCTTACAGATACGCAGTATTTT. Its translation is CASRAGALTDTQYF.

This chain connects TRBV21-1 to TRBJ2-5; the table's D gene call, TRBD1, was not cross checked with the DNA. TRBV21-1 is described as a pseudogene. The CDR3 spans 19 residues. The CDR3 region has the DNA TGTGCCAGCAGCAAAGTACCAAGAGACCCAAGGACAGGGGTGGAGACCCAGTACTTC. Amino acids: CASSKVPRDPRTGVETQYF.

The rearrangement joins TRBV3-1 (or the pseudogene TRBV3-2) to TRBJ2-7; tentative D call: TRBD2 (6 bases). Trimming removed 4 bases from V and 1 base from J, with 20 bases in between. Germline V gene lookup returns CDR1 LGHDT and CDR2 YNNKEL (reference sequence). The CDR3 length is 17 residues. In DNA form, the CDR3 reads TGTGCCAGCAGCCCTGCGGGACTCTCAATCACATCCTACGAGCAGTACTTC. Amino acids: CASSPAGLSITSYEQYF.